This TCR beta chain was recovered during a study of blood T cell repertoires in COVID-19. At the level of the study: COVID-19 samples, acute and convalescent, were from the United States, Italy and Spain. Sample material is recorded as cDNA or gDNA derived from T cells, B-cell-depleted T cells, or PBMCs.

Authors' processing steps: Using reference gene primer amplification, nucleated cell counts were estimated. Profiling relied on immunoSEQ multiplex PCR, and the TCRdb table lists in-frame clones only, not all of them. That table supplies the V and J calls and clone size; D and trimming were determined from the DNA. The profile shows just over 35,000 clones, 81% of them singletons. The J segment lost 3 bases and the V segment lost 4 bases, leaving 5 bases of the junction unmatched. The CDR3 has 15 residues. Per germline, CDR1 SGHDT and CDR2 YYEEEE. This clone appeared a single time. V gene TRBV5-6 combines with J gene TRBJ2-7, with 12 bases matching TRBD1. Sequencing was performed on peripheral blood. The sequence was collected from a human donor in a cohort sampled during active or convalescent COVID-19. The donor label of this sample is uncertain. As DNA, the CDR3 is TGTGCCAGCAGCCATGGGACAGGGGGCGTCTACGAGCAGTACTTC. It specifies CASSHGTGGVYEQYF.